Given below is one T cell receptor beta chain in context. A read error may produce the germline difference seen at one junction end. This CDR3 comprises 15 residues. The germline V gene has CDR1 SGHRS and CDR2 YFSETQ. Unsorted whole blood supplied the RNA, and germline DNA was extracted too. This entry comes from a study of tumor-infiltrating lymphocytes in primary liver carcinoma. Priming with a constant-region primer yielded TCR beta cDNA from about 510 ng total RNA. ARM-PCR, slightly modified, supplied the TCR beta libraries through three nested multiplex PCR rounds. Researchers ran the first two PCR rounds for ten to eleven cycles each with TRBV1-TRBV30 forward primers and a C-beta reverse primer. Each CDR3 protein gets one entry after TCRdb re-called the multiplex PCR reads with MiXCR. The table includes 310,000 or so distinct CDR3 sequences, nearly 60% detected once.

What was sequenced was peripheral blood. The gene calls are TRBV5-1 and TRBJ2-5; D gene unclear. This sequence originates from a woman in her twenties or thirties with primary liver carcinoma and hepatitis B virus infection. The CDR3, as DNA: TGCGCCAGCAGCCCGACGCCCGGCCCCCAAGGGACCCAGTACTTC. Protein: CASSPTPGPQGTQYF.